This T cell receptor (beta chain) comes out of a study of T cells in Graves' hyperthyroidism and ophthalmopathy. Using RNA transcripts as the source, TCR beta CDR3 regions were amplified. HTBI primers were used for first-round RT-PCR of the TCR CDR3. From the multiplex PCR reads, TCRdb called clonotypes with MiXCR, one entry per CDR3 protein. The sample carries about 360,000 distinct CDR3 sequences, less than 15% recorded once. Study-level points and caveats: Progression to ophthalmopathy was predicted a median of 6.5 months early. Ophthalmopathy and stable hyperthyroidism were told apart by a 13 V-J model.

This clonotype was detected many times. Its antigen is as yet unknown. Graves' hyperthyroidism qualified as stable when ophthalmopathy did not progress within 18 months. Patients were aged 18 to 65, had disease duration under 2 months, and had newly diagnosed hyperthyroidism. Trimming removed 3 bases at V and 2 bases at J, with 26 bases between. CDR1 and CDR2 from the germline V gene are MDHEN and SYDVKM. The CDR3 consists of 19 residues. Source material: blood. The chain employs TRBV28 and TRBJ2-7; the D gene is possibly TRBD2 (6 bases). The TCR sequence derives from a woman aged 18-29 years with Graves' hyperthyroidism. CDR3 nucleotide sequence: TGTGCCAGCAGTTTGGATCCGGGACTTGCTCTCCAAAGTACCTACGAGCAGTACTTC. Translation gives CASSLDPGLALQSTYEQYF.